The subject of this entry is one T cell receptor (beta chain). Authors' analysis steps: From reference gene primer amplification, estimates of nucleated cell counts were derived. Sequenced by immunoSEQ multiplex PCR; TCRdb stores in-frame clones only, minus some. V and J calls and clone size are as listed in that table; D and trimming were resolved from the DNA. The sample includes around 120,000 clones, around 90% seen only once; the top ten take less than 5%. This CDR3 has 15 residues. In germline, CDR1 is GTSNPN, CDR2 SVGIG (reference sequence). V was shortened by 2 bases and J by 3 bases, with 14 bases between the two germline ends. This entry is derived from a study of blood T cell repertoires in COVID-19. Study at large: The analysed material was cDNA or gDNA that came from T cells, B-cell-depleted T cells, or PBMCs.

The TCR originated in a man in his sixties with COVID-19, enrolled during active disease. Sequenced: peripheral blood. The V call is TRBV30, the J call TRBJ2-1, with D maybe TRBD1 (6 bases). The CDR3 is CAWSPPGGSYNEQFF. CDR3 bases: TGTGCCTGGAGTCCTCCTGGGGGCAGCTACAATGAGCAGTTCTTC.